A single sample gave rise to the 17 T cell receptor beta chains below, sequenced in a study of cytomegalovirus exposure and HLA in healthy donors. In the PCR, 60 Vbeta and 13 Jbeta primers were used. The assay was immunoSEQ multiplex PCR, and TCRdb's table has in-frame clones only and misses some. The sample records 150,000 to 200,000 clones, 81% being singletons. The sequenced material came from PBMCs. The origin of the receptors is a man younger than 35 in good health and CMV-seronegative.

V usage is TRBV15 and J usage is TRBJ2-1; D possibly corresponds to TRBD2 (6 bases). Trimming removed 4 bases at V and 9 bases at J, with 22 bases between. CDR1 is LNHNV, CDR2 YYDKDF, per germline (reference sequence). This CDR3 spans 16 amino acids. The CDR3 DNA reads as TGTGCCACCAGCAACCGGGACTCCATTTTAACAGCTGAGCAGTTCTTC. This sequence encodes CATSNRDSILTAEQFF.

The chain is built from TRBV4-2 and TRBJ2-3; D is possibly TRBD2 (5 bases). This CDR3 comprises 16 residues. Looked up from germline, CDR1 is LGHNA and CDR2 is YNFKEQ. V lost 0 bases to trimming and J lost 1 base, with 11 bases between them. The CDR3 DNA sequence: TGTGCCAGCAGCCAAGATTTTACAGCGGGCACAGATACGCAGTATTTT. Translation gives CASSQDFTAGTDTQYF.

This clone was detected a few times. The junction shows a germline mismatch at one end, possibly a read error. The CDR3 DNA sequence: TGTTCCAGCAGCCTATACCAAGAGACCCAGTACTTC. Its protein product is CSSSLYQETQYF. The chain carries TRBV7-9 and TRBJ2-5; D remains unclear. The V gene's germline CDR1 is SEHNR and CDR2 FQNEAQ (reference sequence). The CDR3 sequence is 12 residues long.

V is TRBV4-3 and J is TRBJ1-2; D ambiguous. This CDR3 comprises 16 residues. The ends were cut back, 0 bases at V and 4 bases at J, with 15 bases in the middle. Germline CDR1 LGHNA, CDR2 YSLEER. The CDR3 sequence: CASSQDPDPGIYGYTF. In DNA, the CDR3 is TGCGCCAGCAGCCAAGATCCGGATCCCGGGATCTATGGCTACACCTTC.

This chain connects TRBV19 to TRBJ1-5; D gene ambiguous. The CDR3 covers 15 residues. V dropped 1 base and J dropped 0 bases, with 7 bases sitting between them. Germline CDR1 LNHDA, CDR2 SQIVND (reference sequence). The CDR3 DNA is TGTGCCAGTAGTATAGGGCGGTATAGCAATCAGCCCCAGCATTTT. Translating gives CASSIGRYSNQPQHF.

In the case of this clone: The identical CDR3 is also encoded by other nucleotide sequences in the sample. The chain links TRBV6-5 to TRBJ2-7; 9 nucleotides line up with TRBD2. The germline V gene has CDR1 MNHEY and CDR2 SVGAGI. CDR3 length: 16 residues. V lost 3 bases, J lost 4 bases, and 10 bases stayed unmatched. The CDR3 nucleotides read TGTGCCAGCAGTTATTCTGGGCGGGGGGGCCTGTACGAGCAGTACTTC. Protein: CASSYSGRGGLYEQYF.

This clone occurred a few times. The V call is TRBV10-3, the J call TRBJ1-2, with D tentatively TRBD1 (6 bases). The CDR3 is 12 residues long. Germline V gene sequence: CDR1 ENHRY, CDR2 SYGVKD. V lost 5 bases and J lost 3, with 7 bases in between. The DNA of the CDR3 is TGTGCCATCAGTTACAGGGACTATGGCTACACCTTC. Its protein is CAISYRDYGYTF.

The chain employs TRBV7-9 and TRBJ1-3; D is uncertain. V was shortened by 2 bases and J by 4 bases, with 3 bases between the two germline ends. The CDR3 is 12 amino acids. Germline V CDR1 and CDR2: SEHNR, FQNEAQ (reference sequence). The CDR3 coding sequence is TGTGCCAGCAGCTTACAGGGAAACACCATATATTTT. Amino acid sequence: CASSLQGNTIYF. Variable domain in full (rest from reference TRBV7-9 and TRBJ1-3): DTGVSQNPRHKITKRGQNVTFRCDPISEHNRLYWYRQTLGQGPEFLTYFQNEAQLEKSRLLSDRFSAERPKGSFSTLEIQRTEQGDSAMYLCASSLQGNTIYFGEGSWLTVV.

This rearrangement joins TRBV27 to TRBJ2-5; D unclear. The J call could be wrong; TRBJ2-7 is a better fit for the DNA end. The CDR3 contains 12 residues. Per germline, CDR1 MNHEY and CDR2 SMNVEV (reference sequence). The CDR3 protein is CASSSNSYEQYF. The CDR3 DNA is TGTGCCAGCAGTTCTAACAGCTACGAGCAGTACTTC.

The rearrangement links TRBV19 to TRBJ1-4, with 7 bases identical to TRBD1. The V gene's germline CDR1 is LNHDA and CDR2 SQIVND (reference sequence). CDR3 length: 13 amino acids. The V gene end was trimmed by 5 bases and the J gene end by 6 bases; junction bases not matched to a gene: 3. CDR3 sequence (DNA): TGTGCCAGTAGTGTTGACAGGGATGAAAAACTGTTTTTT. It is translated as CASSVDRDEKLFF.

This chain links TRBV10-3 with TRBJ1-3; the D gene is possibly TRBD1 (6 bases). This CDR3 has 14 residues. The V gene's germline CDR1 is ENHRY and CDR2 SYGVKD. The V gene lost 2 bases and the J gene lost 5 bases, with 10 bases spanning the gap. The CDR3 is CAISEGQTRNTIYF. CDR3 coding DNA: TGTGCCATCAGTGAGGGACAGACTAGAAACACCATATATTTT.

The rearrangement uses TRBV15 and TRBJ2-2, with D possibly TRBD1 on 6 matching bases. Deletions cut 5 bases from V and 4 bases from J, with 17 bases between. Germline V gene data show CDR1 as LNHNV and CDR2 as YYDKDF (reference sequence). CDR3 length equals 16 residues. The chain's CDR3 is CATSPSGRGSTGELFF. The CDR3, as DNA: TGTGCCACCAGCCCCTCGGGCAGGGGTAGCACCGGGGAGCTGTTTTTT.

The chain couples TRBV27 to TRBJ2-7; 7 bases are shared with TRBD1. Trimming at V came to 1 base and at J to 4 bases, leaving 4 bases not matched to a gene. Germline loops: CDR1 MNHEY, CDR2 SMNVEV (reference sequence). The CDR3 extends over 14 amino acids. The CDR3, as DNA: TGTGCCAGCAGTTTATATGAGGGGGCGTACGAGCAGTACTTC. It specifies CASSLYEGAYEQYF.

The chain uses TRBV2 and TRBJ2-3; 7 bases map to TRBD1. CDR3 length: 15 amino acids. The germline CDR1 and CDR2 sequences are SNHLY and FYNNEI. The V gene end was trimmed by 5 bases and the J gene end by 4 bases; junction bases not matched to a gene: 9. The CDR3 bases are TGTGCCAGCAGTCGGGACAGTCGTGGTCCAGATACGCAGTATTTT. The encoded protein is CASSRDSRGPDTQYF.

The V and J genes are TRBV19 and TRBJ1-4; tentative D call: TRBD1 (5 bases). Per germline, CDR1 LNHDA and CDR2 SQIVND (reference sequence). This CDR3 spans 15 amino acids. V was clipped by 8 bases and J by 0 bases, with 13 bases between them. This chain's CDR3 is CASAGRHATNEKLFF. The DNA for the CDR3 is TGTGCCAGTGCGGGGCGGCATGCAACTAATGAAAAACTGTTTTTT.

A remark on this clone: In the same sample, other DNA sequences code for this CDR3. The chain links TRBV20-1 to TRBJ2-5; the D is unclear. CDR1 and CDR2 (germline): DFQATT, SNEGSKA (reference sequence). With 6 bases removed from V and 2 bases from J, the gap between germline ends came to 4 bases. This CDR3 contains 10 residues. The CDR3 is CSAYQETQYF. Here the CDR3 DNA reads TGCAGTGCCTATCAAGAGACCCAGTACTTC.

This rearrangement joins TRBV11-2 to TRBJ1-1; D is perhaps TRBD1 (5 bases). This CDR3 is built from 12 residues. The germline V gene has CDR1 SGHAT and CDR2 FQNNGV. V was shortened by 5 bases and J by 5 bases, with 9 bases between the two germline ends. The CDR3: CASSPGGTEAFF. Written as DNA, the CDR3 is TGTGCCAGCAGCCCGGGGGGGACTGAAGCTTTCTTT.